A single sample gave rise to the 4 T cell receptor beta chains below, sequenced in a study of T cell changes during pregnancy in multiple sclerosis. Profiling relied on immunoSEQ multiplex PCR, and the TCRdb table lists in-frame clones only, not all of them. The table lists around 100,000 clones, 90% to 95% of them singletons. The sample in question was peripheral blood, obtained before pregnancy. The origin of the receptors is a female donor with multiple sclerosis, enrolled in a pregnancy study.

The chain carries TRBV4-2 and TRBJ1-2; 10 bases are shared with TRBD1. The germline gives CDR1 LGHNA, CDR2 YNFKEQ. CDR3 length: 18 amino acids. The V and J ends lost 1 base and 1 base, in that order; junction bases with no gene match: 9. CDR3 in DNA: TGTGCCAGCAGCCAAGCTGACGGGACAGGGGACCGTAACTATGGCTACACCTTC. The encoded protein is CASSQADGTGDRNYGYTF.

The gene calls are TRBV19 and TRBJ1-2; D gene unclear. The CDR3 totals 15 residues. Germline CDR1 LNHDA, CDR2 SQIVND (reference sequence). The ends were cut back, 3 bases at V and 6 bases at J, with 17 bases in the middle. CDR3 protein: CASSMGMVAGHGYTF. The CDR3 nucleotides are TGTGCCAGTAGTATGGGTATGGTGGCTGGGCATGGCTACACCTTC.

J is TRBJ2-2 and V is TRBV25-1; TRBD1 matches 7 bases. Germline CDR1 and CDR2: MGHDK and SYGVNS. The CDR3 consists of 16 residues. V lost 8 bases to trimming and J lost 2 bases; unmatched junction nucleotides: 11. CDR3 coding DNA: TGTGCCAGCGGGAAATGGGGGACAGCCAACACCGGGGAGCTGTTTTTT. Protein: CASGKWGTANTGELFF. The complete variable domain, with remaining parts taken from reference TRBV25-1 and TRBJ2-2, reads EADIYQTPRYLVIGTGKKITLECSQTMGHDKMYWYQQDPGMELHLIHYSYGVNSTEKGDLSSESTVSRIRTEHFPLTLESARPSHTSQYLCASGKWGTANTGELFFGEGSRLTVL.

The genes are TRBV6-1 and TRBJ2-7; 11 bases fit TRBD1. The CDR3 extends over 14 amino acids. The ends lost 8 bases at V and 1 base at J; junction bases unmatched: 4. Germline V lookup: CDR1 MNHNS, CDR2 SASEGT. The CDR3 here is CASHRDRGSYEQYF. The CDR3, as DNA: TGTGCCAGCCATAGGGACAGGGGGTCCTACGAGCAGTACTTC.